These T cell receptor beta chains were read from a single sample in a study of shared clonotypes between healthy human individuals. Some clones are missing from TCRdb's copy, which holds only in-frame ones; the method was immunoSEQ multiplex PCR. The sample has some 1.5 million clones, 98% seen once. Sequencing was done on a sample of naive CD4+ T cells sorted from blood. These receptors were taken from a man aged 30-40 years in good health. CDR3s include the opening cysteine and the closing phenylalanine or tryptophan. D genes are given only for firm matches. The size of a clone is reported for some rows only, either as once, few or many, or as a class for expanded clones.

cdr3_nt: TGTGCCAGCAGTTCCAGGGGTAATCAGCCCCAGCATTTT
cdr3_aa: CASSSRGNQPQHF
j_call: TRBJ1-5
d_call: .
cdr3_length: 13
clone_size: .
v_call: TRBV28

cdr3_nt: TGTGCCAGCAGCTTGTTGGGGGACAGCGTCCAGCATTTT
cdr3_aa: CASSLLGDSVQHF
j_call: TRBJ1-5
d_call: TRBD1
cdr3_length: 13
clone_size: .
v_call: TRBV5-5

cdr3_nt: TGCAGCGCTAAAGACAGGGCCTCATACAATGAGCAGTTCTTC
cdr3_aa: CSAKDRASYNEQFF
j_call: TRBJ2-1
d_call: TRBD1
cdr3_length: 14
clone_size: .
v_call: TRBV29-1

cdr3_nt: TGTGCCAGCAGCTTAGTGTTTAGCGGCCTCCAAGAGACCCAGTACTTC
cdr3_aa: CASSLVFSGLQETQYF
j_call: TRBJ2-5
d_call: .
cdr3_length: 16
clone_size: .
v_call: TRBV7-8

cdr3_nt: TGTGCCAGCAGAACTACAGGGCCCACTCTCGGTGGCTACACCTTC
cdr3_aa: CASRTTGPTLGGYTF
j_call: TRBJ1-2
d_call: .
cdr3_length: 15
clone_size: .
v_call: TRBV6-5

cdr3_nt: TGTGCCAGCAGTCCGCGGACAGCCAACACTGAAGCTTTCTTT
cdr3_aa: CASSPRTANTEAFF
j_call: TRBJ1-1
d_call: .
cdr3_length: 14
clone_size: .
v_call: TRBV2

cdr3_nt: TGTGCCAGCAGCTTACATCCCCAGATGTTCGGGTCCTACGAGCAGTACTTC
cdr3_aa: CASSLHPQMFGSYEQYF
j_call: TRBJ2-7
d_call: .
cdr3_length: 17
clone_size: .
v_call: TRBV2

cdr3_nt: TGTGCCAGCTCCCCGGCCAGGGATATCAATCAGCCCCAGCATTTT
cdr3_aa: CASSPARDINQPQHF
j_call: TRBJ1-5
d_call: .
cdr3_length: 15
clone_size: once
v_call: TRBV18

cdr3_nt: TGCGCCAGCACTAGAGGGTCTAATGAAAAACTGTTTTTT
cdr3_aa: CASTRGSNEKLFF
j_call: TRBJ1-4
d_call: .
cdr3_length: 13
clone_size: .
v_call: TRBV5-1

cdr3_nt: TGCAGCGTTGCGACAGACCCCCGCTACGAGCAGTACTTC
cdr3_aa: CSVATDPRYEQYF
j_call: TRBJ2-7
d_call: .
cdr3_length: 13
clone_size: once
v_call: TRBV29-1

cdr3_nt: TGTGCCAGCAGTTACTCTTCAGCGGGATCCTACGAGCAGTACTTC
cdr3_aa: CASSYSSAGSYEQYF
j_call: TRBJ2-7
d_call: TRBD2
cdr3_length: 15
clone_size: .
v_call: TRBV6-5

cdr3_nt: TGCGCCAGCAGCTCCGGGACAGGGGGAGAGACCCAGTACTTC
cdr3_aa: CASSSGTGGETQYF
j_call: TRBJ2-5
d_call: TRBD1
cdr3_length: 14
clone_size: few
v_call: TRBV5-1

cdr3_nt: TGTGCCAGCAGCAAGCTCGGGGGAGTGGAGTACAATGAGCAGTTCTTC
cdr3_aa: CASSKLGGVEYNEQFF
j_call: TRBJ2-1
d_call: .
cdr3_length: 16
clone_size: .
v_call: TRBV14

cdr3_nt: TGCGCCAGCAGCTTCCGGGATTCCTACAATGAGCAGTTCTTC
cdr3_aa: CASSFRDSYNEQFF
j_call: TRBJ2-1
d_call: .
cdr3_length: 14
clone_size: .
v_call: TRBV5-1

cdr3_nt: TGTGCCAGCGGTACAGGGCTTAAATGGACCCAGTACTTC
cdr3_aa: CASGTGLKWTQYF
j_call: TRBJ2-5
d_call: .
cdr3_length: 13
clone_size: .
v_call: TRBV28

cdr3_nt: TGTGCCACCAGCAGAGCGGGAGGCGCGGGCGAGCAGTACTTC
cdr3_aa: CATSRAGGAGEQYF
j_call: TRBJ2-7
d_call: TRBD2
cdr3_length: 14
clone_size: .
v_call: TRBV15

cdr3_nt: TGTGCCACGGGTGGACTAGCGGGAACAGATACGCAGTATTTT
cdr3_aa: CATGGLAGTDTQYF
j_call: TRBJ2-3
d_call: TRBD2
cdr3_length: 14
clone_size: .
v_call: TRBV5-4

cdr3_nt: TGTGCCAGCTTCGGACTAGCGGGAAAACATGGGGATTTT
cdr3_aa: CASFGLAGKHGDF
j_call: TRBJ2-3
d_call: TRBD2
cdr3_length: 13
clone_size: .
v_call: TRBV18

cdr3_nt: TGTGCCAGCAGATCTAAGCGCAGTCACACCGGGGAGCTGTTTTTT
cdr3_aa: CASRSKRSHTGELFF
j_call: TRBJ2-2
d_call: .
cdr3_length: 15
clone_size: .
v_call: TRBV28

cdr3_nt: TGTGCCAGCAGTGAAGGCCTAGCAGGAATCGAGGAGCAGTTCTTC
cdr3_aa: CASSEGLAGIEEQFF
j_call: TRBJ2-1
d_call: .
cdr3_length: 15
clone_size: .
v_call: TRBV2

cdr3_nt: TGTGCCACCAGCAGACGGCGAACTAGCGCCTCCTACGAGCAGTACTTC
cdr3_aa: CATSRRRTSASYEQYF
j_call: TRBJ2-7
d_call: TRBD2
cdr3_length: 16
clone_size: .
v_call: TRBV15

cdr3_nt: TGTGCCAGCAGTTCTTCAGGGACTGAAGCTTTCTTT
cdr3_aa: CASSSSGTEAFF
j_call: TRBJ1-1
d_call: .
cdr3_length: 12
clone_size: .
v_call: TRBV28

cdr3_nt: TGTGCCAGCAGCCTACAAGCTAGCGGCTACGAGCAGTACTTC
cdr3_aa: CASSLQASGYEQYF
j_call: TRBJ2-7
d_call: TRBD2
cdr3_length: 14
clone_size: once
v_call: TRBV7-8

cdr3_nt: TGCGCCAGCAGCTTGGTGCCAGCGGGAGGCGAGACCCAGTACTTC
cdr3_aa: CASSLVPAGGETQYF
j_call: TRBJ2-5
d_call: TRBD2
cdr3_length: 15
clone_size: .
v_call: TRBV5-1

cdr3_nt: TGTGCCAGCAGCCGCCGGGACGAGCAGTACTTC
cdr3_aa: CASSRRDEQYF
j_call: TRBJ2-7
d_call: .
cdr3_length: 11
clone_size: few
v_call: TRBV6-5

cdr3_nt: TGTGCCAGCAGCTTAGGGACTAGCGGGCTTTTCAATGAGCAGTTCTTC
cdr3_aa: CASSLGTSGLFNEQFF
j_call: TRBJ2-1
d_call: TRBD2
cdr3_length: 16
clone_size: .
v_call: TRBV7-9

cdr3_nt: TGTGCCAGCTCTCTTACCCAGGGCTCTGGAAACACCATATATTTT
cdr3_aa: CASSLTQGSGNTIYF
j_call: TRBJ1-3
d_call: .
cdr3_length: 15
clone_size: .
v_call: TRBV18

cdr3_nt: TGTGCCAGCGACAGGGATGGAAACACCATATATTTT
cdr3_aa: CASDRDGNTIYF
j_call: TRBJ1-3
d_call: TRBD1
cdr3_length: 12
clone_size: .
v_call: TRBV9

cdr3_nt: TGTGCCAGTAGTCCGAGGGTGTATCAGCCCCAGCATTTT
cdr3_aa: CASSPRVYQPQHF
j_call: TRBJ1-5
d_call: .
cdr3_length: 13
clone_size: .
v_call: TRBV19

cdr3_nt: TGTGCCAGCAGTTTACGCTACGAGCAGTACTTC
cdr3_aa: CASSLRYEQYF
j_call: TRBJ2-7
d_call: .
cdr3_length: 11
clone_size: once
v_call: TRBV28

cdr3_nt: TGTGCCAGCAGCACAGACATCTTAGCGGGGGGCTACGAGCAGTACTTC
cdr3_aa: CASSTDILAGGYEQYF
j_call: TRBJ2-7
d_call: TRBD2
cdr3_length: 16
clone_size: .
v_call: TRBV7-2

cdr3_nt: TGTGCCAGCAGTCCTAGCCGGGGCTCCTACAATGAGCAGTTCTTC
cdr3_aa: CASSPSRGSYNEQFF
j_call: TRBJ2-1
d_call: .
cdr3_length: 15
clone_size: .
v_call: TRBV2

cdr3_nt: TGTGCCAGCAGCTTGGCCAACCACAGAGCTAACTATGGCTACACCTTC
cdr3_aa: CASSLANHRANYGYTF
j_call: TRBJ1-2
d_call: .
cdr3_length: 16
clone_size: .
v_call: TRBV5-5

cdr3_nt: TGTGCCAGCAGCGAGGCGGAAGCGGGGTGGTACAATGAGCAGTTCTTC
cdr3_aa: CASSEAEAGWYNEQFF
j_call: TRBJ2-1
d_call: TRBD2
cdr3_length: 16
clone_size: .
v_call: TRBV7-3

cdr3_nt: TGTGCCAGCAACACCGGGGACAGGGGGGACGAGCAGTACTTC
cdr3_aa: CASNTGDRGDEQYF
j_call: TRBJ2-7
d_call: TRBD1
cdr3_length: 14
clone_size: .
v_call: TRBV27

cdr3_nt: TGTGCCACCAGCAGACAGGGGGCTGGGGCTCAGCCCCAGCATTTT
cdr3_aa: CATSRQGAGAQPQHF
j_call: TRBJ1-5
d_call: TRBD1
cdr3_length: 15
clone_size: .
v_call: TRBV15

cdr3_nt: TGTGCCAGCAGTTTATCGCTTACGGGCCTGCCTAGCTCCTACAATGAGCAGTTCTTC
cdr3_aa: CASSLSLTGLPSSYNEQFF
j_call: TRBJ2-1
d_call: .
cdr3_length: 19
clone_size: .
v_call: TRBV27

cdr3_nt: TGTGCCAGCAGCTTAGTGGGGCCCACGGGCTCCTACGAGCAGTACTTC
cdr3_aa: CASSLVGPTGSYEQYF
j_call: TRBJ2-7
d_call: .
cdr3_length: 16
clone_size: .
v_call: TRBV7-6

cdr3_nt: TGTGCCTGGAGTGTACGGGGTTGGACCGGGGAGCTGTTTTTT
cdr3_aa: CAWSVRGWTGELFF
j_call: TRBJ2-2
d_call: .
cdr3_length: 14
clone_size: .
v_call: TRBV30

cdr3_nt: TGTGCCAGCAGCTTAGATGTAGGGGCTGCAGCTTTCTTT
cdr3_aa: CASSLDVGAAAFF
j_call: TRBJ1-1
d_call: .
cdr3_length: 13
clone_size: .
v_call: TRBV11-2

cdr3_nt: TGCGCCAGCAGCTTGGGCGAAGAGACCCAGTACTTC
cdr3_aa: CASSLGEETQYF
j_call: TRBJ2-5
d_call: .
cdr3_length: 12
clone_size: .
v_call: TRBV5-1

cdr3_nt: TGTGCCAGCAGTCGGACCCAGTTGTACGAGCAGTACTTC
cdr3_aa: CASSRTQLYEQYF
j_call: TRBJ2-7
d_call: .
cdr3_length: 13
clone_size: .
v_call: TRBV6-5

cdr3_nt: TGTGCCAGCAGCTTAGAAACCAACTGGCAGCAGTTCTTC
cdr3_aa: CASSLETNWQQFF
j_call: TRBJ2-1
d_call: .
cdr3_length: 13
clone_size: .
v_call: TRBV11-3

cdr3_nt: TGTGCCAGCAGTTTACCACAGGGGAGCTCCTACGAGCAGTACTTC
cdr3_aa: CASSLPQGSSYEQYF
j_call: TRBJ2-7
d_call: TRBD1
cdr3_length: 15
clone_size: .
v_call: TRBV28